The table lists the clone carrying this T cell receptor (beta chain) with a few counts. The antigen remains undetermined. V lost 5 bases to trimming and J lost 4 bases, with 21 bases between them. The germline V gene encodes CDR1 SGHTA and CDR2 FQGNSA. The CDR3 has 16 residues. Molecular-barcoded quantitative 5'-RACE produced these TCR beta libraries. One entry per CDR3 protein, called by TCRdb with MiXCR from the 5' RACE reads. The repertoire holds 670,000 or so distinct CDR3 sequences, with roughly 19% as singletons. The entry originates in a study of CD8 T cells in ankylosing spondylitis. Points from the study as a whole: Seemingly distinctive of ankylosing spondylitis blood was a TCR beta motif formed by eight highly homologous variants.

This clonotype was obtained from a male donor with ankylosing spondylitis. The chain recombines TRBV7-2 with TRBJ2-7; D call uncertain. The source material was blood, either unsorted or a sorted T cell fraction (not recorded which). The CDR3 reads CASSERASSLTYEQYF. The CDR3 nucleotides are TGTGCCAGCAGCGAAAGAGCTTCCTCACTTACGTACGAGCAGTACTTC.